This TCR beta chain emerged from a study of vaccination and CD4 T cells after COVID-19. About the research overall: Cellular stimulation was performed using overlapping spike peptides derived from SARS-CoV-2, HCoV-NL63, HCoV-OC43 and HCoV-229E.

The treatment is: roughly 11-day PBMC culture with coronavirus spike peptide pools or control peptides (ViraFEST assay). Trimming pared 3 bases from V and 4 bases from J, leaving 3 bases between. CDR3 size: 12 residues. Regarding the study as a whole: Median SARS-CoV-2-reactive clonotypes rose from roughly 22 to 38, not significantly.

With the Oncomine TCR Beta short-read assay, DNA from cultured CD4+ T cells was sequenced. Cultures of CD4+ T cells served as the source for extracting genomic DNA. Using its own MiXCR run on the PCR reads, TCRdb lists one record per CDR3 protein. The sample holds over 10,000 distinct CDR3 sequences, around two fifths seen once. Details on this clonotype: The antigen remains unidentified.

This TCR derives from a human donor with COVID-19. The chain couples TRBV12-3 or TRBV12-4 to TRBJ2-2; D gene ambiguous. Material for sequencing was cultured CD4+ T cells from blood. This CDR3 reads CASSLGTGELFF. The CDR3 nucleotides read TGTGCCAGCAGTTTGGGCACCGGGGAGCTGTTTTTT.